A single T cell receptor (beta chain) is shown here with its context. The data were produced by immunoSEQ multiplex PCR, yet TCRdb's version contains in-frame clones alone and is incomplete. Of under 70,000 clones listed, 85% are singletons. This sample was included in a study of OX40 agonist ivuxolimab in advanced cancers. Turning to the study itself: Each dose-escalation patient presented with hepatocellular carcinoma, melanoma, renal cell or head and neck cancer. Two patients with cutaneous melanoma and one with hepatocellular carcinoma, three in total, showed partial responses.

This sequence was found in an adult with an advanced solid tumor such as melanoma, head and neck, liver or kidney cancer. The material sequenced was CD4+ or CD8+ T cells sorted from blood, taken in a trial of the OX40 agonist ivuxolimab.

CDR3 bases: TGCGCCAGCAGCTTGGCGGGACAGGGTGAGACCCAGTACTTC. Its protein product is CASSLAGQGETQYF. V and J are TRBV5-1 and TRBJ2-5; 9 bases line up with TRBD1. In germline, CDR1 is SGHRS, CDR2 YFSETQ. The CDR3 runs to 14 residues. Trimming removed 0 bases from V and 5 bases from J; junction bases left unmatched: 2.